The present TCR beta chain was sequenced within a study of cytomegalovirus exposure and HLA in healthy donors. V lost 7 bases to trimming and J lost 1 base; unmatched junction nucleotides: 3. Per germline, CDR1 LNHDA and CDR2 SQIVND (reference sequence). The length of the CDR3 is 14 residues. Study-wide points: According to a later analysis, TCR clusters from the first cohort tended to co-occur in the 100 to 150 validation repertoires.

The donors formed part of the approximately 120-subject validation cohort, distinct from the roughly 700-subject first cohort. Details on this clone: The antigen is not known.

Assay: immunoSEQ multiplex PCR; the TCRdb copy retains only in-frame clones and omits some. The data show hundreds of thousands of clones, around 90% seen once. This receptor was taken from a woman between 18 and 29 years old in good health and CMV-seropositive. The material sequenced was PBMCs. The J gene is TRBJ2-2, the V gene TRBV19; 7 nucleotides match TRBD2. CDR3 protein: CASKASGNTGELFF. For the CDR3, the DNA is TGTGCCAGTAAGGCTAGCGGGAACACCGGGGAGCTGTTTTTT.